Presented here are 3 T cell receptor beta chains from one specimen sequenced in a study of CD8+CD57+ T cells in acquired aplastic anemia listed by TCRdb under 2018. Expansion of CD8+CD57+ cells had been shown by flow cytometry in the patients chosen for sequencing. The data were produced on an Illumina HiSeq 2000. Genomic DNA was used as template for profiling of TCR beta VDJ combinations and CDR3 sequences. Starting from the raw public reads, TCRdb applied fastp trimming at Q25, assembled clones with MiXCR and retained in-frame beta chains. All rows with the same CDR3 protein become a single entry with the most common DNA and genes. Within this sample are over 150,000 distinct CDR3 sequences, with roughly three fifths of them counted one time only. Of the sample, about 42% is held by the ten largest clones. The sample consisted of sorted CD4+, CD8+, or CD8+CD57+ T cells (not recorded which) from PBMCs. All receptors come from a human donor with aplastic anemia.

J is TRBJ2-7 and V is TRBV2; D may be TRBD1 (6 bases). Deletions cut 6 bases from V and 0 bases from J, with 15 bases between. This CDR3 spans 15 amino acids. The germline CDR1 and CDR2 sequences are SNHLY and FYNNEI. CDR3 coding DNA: TGTGCCAGCAGCGCATCGACAGGACTCTCCTACGAGCAGTACTTC. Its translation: CASSASTGLSYEQYF.

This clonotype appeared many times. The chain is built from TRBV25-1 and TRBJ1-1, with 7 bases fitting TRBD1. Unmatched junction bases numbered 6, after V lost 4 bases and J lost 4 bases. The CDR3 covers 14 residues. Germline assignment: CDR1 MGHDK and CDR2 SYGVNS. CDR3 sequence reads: CASSVSQGGTEAFF. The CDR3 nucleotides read TGTGCCAGCAGTGTTTCCCAGGGGGGCACTGAAGCTTTCTTT.

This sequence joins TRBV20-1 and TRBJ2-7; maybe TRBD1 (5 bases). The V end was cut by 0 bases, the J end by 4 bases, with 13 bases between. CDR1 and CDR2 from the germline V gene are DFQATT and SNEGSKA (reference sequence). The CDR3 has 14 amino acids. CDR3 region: CSARDSSKGYEQYF. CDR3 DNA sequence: TGCAGTGCTAGAGATTCATCAAAGGGGTACGAGCAGTACTTC.